This TCR beta chain was profiled in a study of early T cells in non-severe SARS-CoV-2 infection. Whole-study context: Sequencing of unsorted whole blood was done on bulk RNA, leaving chains unpaired. Whole-study results and caveats: Using VDJdb, the matching emphasized anti-spike CD8 responses while missing private and CD4 specificities.

Unique molecular identifiers tagged individual cDNA molecules. TCRdb redid the calling of the 5' RACE reads with MiXCR, one entry per CDR3 protein. This sample has approximately 48,000 distinct CDR3 sequences, with approximately 8.5% found just once. A word on this clonotype: As yet, its antigen is unknown.

The CDR3 spans 14 residues. Trimming shortened V by 4 bases and J by 2 bases, and 10 bases separated the two germline ends. The germline V gene encodes CDR1 SNHLY and CDR2 FYNNEI. This sequence joins TRBV2 and TRBJ2-3, with a tentative D call TRBD1 (6 bases). The sequencing input was whole blood. The TCR was taken from an adult who was a healthcare worker with PCR-confirmed SARS-CoV-2 infection or an uninfected control (not recorded which). The CDR3 coding sequence is TGTGCCAGCAGTGCAAGGACAGCCACAGATACGCAGTATTTT. This gives the protein CASSARTATDTQYF. Combining the CDR3 with reference TRBV2 and TRBJ2-3 gives the whole variable domain EPEVTQTPSHQVTQMGQEVILRCVPISNHLYFYWYRQILGQKVEFLVSFYNNEISEKSEIFDDQFSVERPDGSNFTLKIRSTKLEDSAMYFCASSARTATDTQYFGPGTRLTVL.